This is a list of T cell receptor beta chains from one sample in a study of cytotoxic CD8 clonotypes in ibrutinib-treated CLL. Some clones are missing from TCRdb's copy, which holds only in-frame ones; the method was immunoSEQ multiplex PCR. The table includes 50,000 to 65,000 clones, more than 70% detected once. This specimen consisted of PBMCs, obtained after 12 months of ibrutinib treatment. The receptors here all came from a human donor with chronic lymphocytic leukemia. Both conserved end residues are part of each CDR3. Each record gives: clone size, J gene, V gene, D gene, CDR3 protein, CDR3 DNA. A D gene is named only where the DNA matches it firmly. Clone size is shown for a subset of rows, as once, few, many or a class of expanded clone.

>once|TRBJ2-7|TRBV5-1|TRBD2
CASSWGLAENSYEQYF
TGCGCCAGCAGCTGGGGACTAGCGGAAAACTCCTACGAGCAGTACTTC
>.|TRBJ2-1|TRBV11-3|TRBD2
CASSLSSALAGNEQFF
TGTGCCAGCAGCTTGAGCTCCGCACTAGCGGGAAATGAGCAGTTCTTC
>few|TRBJ2-2|TRBV23-1|.
CASSQEGLFF
TGCGCCAGCAGTCAAGAAGGGCTGTTTTTT
>.|TRBJ1-3|TRBV2|.
CASSLERSGNTIYF
TGTGCCAGCAGTCTTGAGAGATCTGGAAACACCATATATTTT
>.|TRBJ2-5|TRBV9|.
CASSVSLGAQETQYF
TGTGCCAGCAGCGTATCGTTAGGGGCCCAAGAGACCCAGTACTTC
>.|TRBJ2-1|TRBV5-1|TRBD1
CASSRGGATYNEQFF
TGCGCCAGCAGCAGAGGGGGCGCCACCTACAATGAGCAGTTCTTC
>.|TRBJ1-4|TRBV5-1|TRBD1
CASSLGQGMNEKLFF
TGCGCCAGCAGCCTAGGACAGGGGATGAATGAAAAACTGTTTTTT
>.|TRBJ2-7|TRBV7-3|.
CASSLLQPPCSYEQYF
TGTGCCAGCAGCTTACTTCAGCCCCCGTGCTCCTACGAGCAGTACTTC
>.|TRBJ2-1|TRBV27|.
CASKMRPARGDEQFF
TGTGCCAGCAAGATGCGGCCTGCACGGGGCGATGAGCAGTTCTTC
>.|TRBJ2-2|TRBV11-2|.
CASSLSLVTGELFF
TGTGCCAGCAGCTTAAGTCTTGTCACCGGGGAGCTGTTTTTT
>.|TRBJ1-5|TRBV4-1|.
CASSQDRGRNQPQHF
TGCGCCAGCAGCCAAGACCGGGGGCGCAATCAGCCCCAGCATTTT
>.|TRBJ2-1|TRBV6-1|.
CASTLGANSYNEQFF
TGTGCCAGCACCCTGGGGGCTAACTCCTACAATGAGCAGTTCTTC
>.|TRBJ2-7|TRBV15|.
CATSRDFGRGGSYEQYF
TGTGCCACCAGCAGAGATTTTGGCAGGGGGGGCTCCTACGAGCAGTACTTC
>.|TRBJ2-7|TRBV7-7|.
CASSLATEGEQYF
TGTGCTAGCAGCTTAGCAACTGAGGGCGAGCAGTACTTC
>.|TRBJ1-3|TRBV5-1|TRBD1
CASSVTGSGNTIYF
TGCGCCAGCAGCGTGACAGGGTCCGGAAACACCATATATTTT
>.|TRBJ2-1|TRBV18|TRBD2
CASSPMSSGSLSSYNEQFF
TGTGCCAGCTCACCGATGTCTAGCGGGAGTTTAAGCTCCTACAATGAGCAGTTCTTC
>.|TRBJ2-5|TRBV5-4|TRBD1
CASSLPDRYQETQYF
TGTGCCAGCAGCCTACCGGACAGGTACCAAGAGACCCAGTACTTC
>few|TRBJ2-7|TRBV7-9|TRBD2
CASTPERGYEQYF
TGTGCCAGCACCCCGGAGCGGGGCTACGAGCAGTACTTC
>.|TRBJ1-1|TRBV11-2|.
CASSLLGGGTEAFF
TGTGCCAGCAGCTTACTGGGCGGGGGCACTGAAGCTTTCTTT
>.|TRBJ1-1|TRBV5-6|.
CASSLFGGANTEAFF
TGTGCCAGCAGCTTGTTTGGGGGCGCAAACACTGAAGCTTTCTTT
>.|TRBJ2-1|TRBV30|TRBD1
CAWSVGTGSYNEQFF
TGTGCCTGGAGTGTAGGGACAGGTTCCTACAATGAGCAGTTCTTC
>large|TRBJ2-1|TRBV6-4|.
CASSDSGLSEQFF
TGTGCCAGCAGTGACTCGGGGCTTAGTGAGCAGTTCTTC
>.|TRBJ2-3|TRBV11-2|.
CASSSSSQDTQYF
TGTGCCAGCAGCTCTAGTTCCCAAGATACGCAGTATTTT
>.|TRBJ2-7|TRBV30|.
CAWSSGQGTPYEQYF
.
>.|TRBJ2-2|TRBV5-4|.
CASSLGTGGELFF
TGTGCCAGCAGCTTAGGTACAGGCGGGGAGCTGTTTTTT
>few|TRBJ2-5|TRBV14|TRBD1
CASSQGLRDSQETQYF
TGTGCCAGCAGCCAAGGCCTCCGGGACAGCCAAGAGACCCAGTACTTC
>many|TRBJ1-4|TRBV27|TRBD1
CASSVQGEEKLFF
TGTGCCAGCAGTGTACAGGGGGAAGAAAAACTGTTTTTT
>once|TRBJ2-3|TRBV2|TRBD2
CASRQRPGTSGGMDTQYF
TGTGCCAGCAGGCAAAGACCCGGGACTAGCGGGGGGATGGATACGCAGTATTTT
>.|TRBJ2-1|TRBV5-4|TRBD2
CASSYPGLWSEQFF
TGTGCCAGCAGCTATCCGGGACTATGGTCCGAGCAGTTCTTC
>.|TRBJ1-1|TRBV4-1|.
CASSHGAGAFF
TGCGCCAGCAGCCACGGAGCCGGAGCTTTCTTT
>.|TRBJ2-1|TRBV28|.
CASSSYRLHVGNEQFF
TGTGCCAGCAGTTCCTATAGGCTTCACGTCGGGAATGAGCAGTTCTTC
>.|TRBJ2-7|TRBV7-6|.
CASSPGISYEQYF
TGTGCCAGCAGCCCTGGGATCTCCTACGAGCAGTACTTC
>.|TRBJ2-6|TRBV9|TRBD2
CASNGLASGANVLTF
TGTGCCAGCAACGGACTAGCTTCTGGGGCCAACGTCCTGACTTTC
>.|TRBJ2-5|TRBV11-2|TRBD2
CASSQAGSGPSQTQYF
TGTGCCAGCAGCCAAGCGGGATCAGGCCCATCGCAGACCCAGTACTTC
>few|TRBJ2-2|TRBV7-6|TRBD1
CASSLAPGQITNTGELFF
TGTGCCAGCAGCTTAGCCCCGGGACAGATAACGAACACCGGGGAGCTGTTTTTT
>.|TRBJ2-4|TRBV20-1|TRBD1
CSAGQGVKPYF
TGCAGTGCTGGACAGGGGGTAAAACCGTACTTC
>.|TRBJ2-2|TRBV10-3|.
CAIRTAETNTGELFF
TGTGCCATCAGGACAGCTGAAACGAACACCGGGGAGCTGTTTTTT
>few|TRBJ2-1|TRBV29-1|TRBD1
CSGSSQGVYNEQFF
TGCAGCGGAAGTAGCCAGGGGGTGTACAATGAGCAGTTCTTC
>.|TRBJ1-4|TRBV6-1|TRBD1
CASRGPQGAFEKLFF
TGTGCCAGCAGGGGTCCGCAGGGGGCTTTTGAAAAACTGTTTTTT
>.|TRBJ1-4|TRBV2|.
CASRGEINEKLFF
TGTGCCAGCAGGGGAGAGATTAATGAAAAACTGTTTTTT
>few|TRBJ1-4|TRBV2|.
CASSGARGNEKLFF
TGTGCCAGCAGTGGGGCCAGGGGTAATGAAAAACTGTTTTTT
>.|TRBJ1-2|TRBV6-1|.
CASSGGGNYGYTF
TGTGCCAGCAGTGGAGGCGGAAACTATGGCTACACCTTC
>.|TRBJ2-6|TRBV7-3|.
CASSLRTSGANVLTF
TGTGCCAGCAGCTTAAGGACTTCTGGGGCCAACGTCCTGACTTTC
>.|TRBJ1-4|TRBV5-1|TRBD1
CASTPGQRNEKLFF
TGCGCCAGCACCCCGGGACAGAGAAATGAAAAACTGTTTTTT
>.|TRBJ1-2|TRBV4-1|TRBD1
CASSQGQEKANYGYTF
TGCGCCAGCAGCCAGGGACAGGAGAAAGCTAACTATGGCTACACCTTC
>.|TRBJ2-7|TRBV27|.
CASSLAGTGSYEQYF
TGTGCCAGCAGTTTGGCCGGAACAGGGTCCTACGAGCAGTACTTC
>.|TRBJ2-7|TRBV7-2|TRBD1
CASSSAGTGGLFDEQYF
TGTGCCAGCAGCTCAGCCGGGACAGGGGGCTTATTTGACGAGCAGTACTTC
>.|TRBJ2-7|TRBV2|TRBD2
CASTPMGGSEQYF
TGTGCCAGCACTCCGATGGGAGGGAGCGAGCAGTACTTC
>once|TRBJ2-2|TRBV9|.
CASSVVSDGELFF
TGTGCCAGCAGCGTAGTGAGTGACGGGGAGCTGTTTTTT
>few|TRBJ2-3|TRBV11-2|.
CASSHRVDTQYF
TGTGCCAGCAGCCACAGGGTAGATACGCAGTATTTT
>.|TRBJ2-2|TRBV5-6|TRBD2
CASSLLTSGRGTGELFF
TGTGCCAGCAGCTTGTTGACTAGCGGGAGAGGTACCGGGGAGCTGTTTTTT
>.|TRBJ2-7|TRBV7-3|.
CASSSRREQYF
TGTGCCAGCAGTTCCCGTCGGGAGCAGTACTTC
>.|TRBJ2-5|TRBV2|TRBD2
CASSESGGGTQYF
TGTGCCAGCAGTGAAAGCGGGGGCGGTACCCAGTACTTC